The 12 T cell receptor beta chains listed next were all sequenced from one sample in a study of PD-1 blockade in classical Hodgkin lymphoma. Repertoires were generated with immunoSEQ multiplex PCR, while TCRdb's copy carries only in-frame clones and drops some. The sample consists of roughly 21,000 clones, around 85% of them appearing once. Described time point: cycle 4 day 1 (C4D1), after 6 weeks of nivolumab. Every single patient, without exception, relapsed after autologous stem cell transplantation, and brentuximab vedotin exposure varied. The material was peripheral blood mononuclear cells (PBMCs), obtained before the fourth cycle of nivolumab. Receptor source: a human donor with classical Hodgkin lymphoma.

V and J are TRBV5-4 and TRBJ2-3, with 9 bases aligning to TRBD2. The CDR3 length is 15 residues. Germline CDR1 reads SGHNT; CDR2 reads YYREEE (reference sequence). V was pared by 1 base and J by 6 bases, with 6 bases of the junction left unmatched. DNA of the CDR3: TGTGCCAGCAGCTTGAATAGCGGGGGCTCCGATACGCAGTATTTT. Protein sequence: CASSLNSGGSDTQYF.

CDR3 coding DNA: TGTGCCAGCAGCTCGTGGGACACTAGAAACACCATATATTTT. Translated, it gives CASSSWDTRNTIYF. V is TRBV13 and J is TRBJ1-3; possible D gene TRBD1, 6 bases. The CDR3 is made up of 14 amino acids. Germline CDR1 is PRHDT and CDR2 is FYEKMQ (reference sequence). V shed 4 bases and J shed 5 bases, with 12 bases lying between them.

The chain recombines TRBV5-5 with TRBJ1-2; 9 bases agree with TRBD1. Germline-derived CDR1 and CDR2 are SGHKS and YYEKEE (reference sequence). This CDR3 contains 15 residues. V trimming: 6 bases; J trimming: 8 bases; junction bases outside the gene matches: 14. CDR3 in amino acids: CASNHFDRGDRGYTF. DNA for the CDR3: TGTGCCAGCAACCATTTCGACAGGGGGGATCGGGGCTACACCTTC.

Only one count was recorded for this clone. The chain employs TRBV7-9 and TRBJ1-5; D ambiguous. There are 13 residues in the CDR3. The V end lost 1 base, the J end lost 6 bases, and 7 bases lay between the germline ends. CDR1 and CDR2 (germline): SEHNR, FQNEAQ (reference sequence). CDR3 in DNA: TGTGCCAGCAGCTTAGGATACGGTCAGCCCCAGCATTTT. Amino acids: CASSLGYGQPQHF.

The rearrangement uses TRBV9 and TRBJ1-1; possible D gene TRBD1, 5 bases. CDR3 length equals 14 residues. The germline V gene has CDR1 SGDLS and CDR2 YYNGEE. V shed 1 base and J shed 7 bases, with 14 bases lying between them. The CDR3 loop reads CASSVYDSPREAFF. In nucleotides, the CDR3 is TGTGCCAGCAGCGTATACGACAGTCCCCGTGAAGCTTTCTTT.

DNA for the CDR3: TGTGCCATCAGTCCGGGACAGGGATACAATGAGCAGTTCTTC. It yields the protein CAISPGQGYNEQFF. The chain employs TRBV10-3 and TRBJ2-1, with 9 bases fitting TRBD1. The CDR3 covers 14 residues. Per germline, CDR1 ENHRY and CDR2 SYGVKD. After removal of 5 bases from V and 4 bases from J, the junction contained 3 bases not matched to a gene.

V gene TRBV27 combines with J gene TRBJ1-5; D remains ambiguous. CDR3 length equals 14 residues. V gave up 2 bases and J gave up 0 bases, with 5 bases separating them. The germline V gene encodes CDR1 MNHEY and CDR2 SMNVEV (reference sequence). CDR3 in DNA: TGTGCCAGCAGTTTAGAACCTAGCAATCAGCCCCAGCATTTT. It codes for CASSLEPSNQPQHF.

The chain employs TRBV29-1 and TRBJ2-2; no clear D. CDR3 length equals 12 residues. V was shortened by 3 bases and J by 2 bases, with 4 bases between the two germline ends. Per the germline V gene, CDR1 is SQVTM and CDR2 is ANQGSEA. The chain's CDR3 is CSVDHNTGELFF. CDR3 in DNA: TGCAGCGTTGACCATAACACCGGGGAGCTGTTTTTT.

The chain employs TRBV6-1 and TRBJ2-3, with D possibly TRBD2 on 5 matching bases. Trimming removed 1 base from V and 8 bases from J, with 10 bases in between. The CDR3 loop spans 13 amino acids. Germline assignment: CDR1 MNHNS and CDR2 SASEGT. The CDR3 DNA reads as TGTGCCAGCAGTGAAGTTAACGGGGTTACGCAGTATTTT. Its protein product is CASSEVNGVTQYF.

The CDR3 sequence is CASRASGRGETQYF. The CDR3 bases are TGTGCCAGCAGGGCTAGCGGGAGGGGGGAGACCCAGTACTTC. V and J are TRBV5-6 and TRBJ2-5; 12 bases match TRBD2. Unmatched junction bases numbered 4, after V lost 5 bases and J lost 5 bases. CDR1 and CDR2 from the germline V gene are SGHDT and YYEEEE. This CDR3 region has 14 residues.

V and J are TRBV7-9 and TRBJ1-1, with TRBD1 as a possible D gene (5 bases). Trimming removed 1 base from V and 4 bases from J, with 10 bases in between. CDR3 length equals 14 residues. Germline V gene lookup returns CDR1 SEHNR and CDR2 FQNEAQ (reference sequence). The DNA of the CDR3 is TGTGCCAGCAGCTTAGATACAGGCCCCACTGAAGCTTTCTTT. Amino acids: CASSLDTGPTEAFF.

The V and J genes are TRBV7-8 and TRBJ2-3; D gene ambiguous. This CDR3 has 13 residues. Germline V gene lookup returns CDR1 SGHVS and CDR2 FQNEAQ. V was shortened by 2 bases and J by 2 bases, with 5 bases between the two germline ends. The CDR3 nucleotides read TGTGCCAGCAGCTTAAGTCTCACAGATACGCAGTATTTT. Translation: CASSLSLTDTQYF. Together with reference TRBV7-8 and TRBJ2-3, the CDR3 gives the full variable domain: GAGVSQSPRYKVAKRGQDVALRCDPISGHVSLFWYQQALGQGPEFLTYFQNEAQLDKSGLPSDRFFAERPEGSVSTLKIQRTQQEDSAVYLCASSLSLTDTQYFGPGTRLTVL.